This TCR beta chain is drawn from a study of regulatory T cells in long-lasting Graves disease. Many counts were recorded for this clonotype. The antigen remains undetermined. A junction end diverges from the germline sequence, so it may reflect a read error. The study's findings and limits: The number of shared public clonotypes was higher in persistent patients (around 2,500) than new patients (under 1,000).

This CDR3 is 12 amino acids long. Germline V gives CDR1 SGHRS, CDR2 YFSETQ. Building of the TCR beta libraries involved iRepertoire HTBI primers and Arm-PCR of CDR3 regions. TCRdb reanalysed the multiplex PCR reads using MiXCR and keeps one entry per CDR3 protein. The repertoire holds 400,000 to 500,000 distinct CDR3 sequences, with more than 13% as singletons. Sample time point: newly diagnosed GD, antithyroid drugs for less than 3 months. The TCR library used RNA extracted from PBMCs. Into tubes containing EDTA, 7.5 to 9.5 milliliters of peripheral blood were drawn. The data were also submitted as part of a second study, on T cells in Graves' hyperthyroidism and ophthalmopathy. As reported in that work: HTBI primers were employed in a first-round RT-PCR of the TCR CDR3.

The source of this sequence is a woman between 25 and 40 years old with Graves disease. Sequencing used peripheral blood mononuclear cells (PBMCs), obtained at new diagnosis, from a patient treated with antithyroid drugs. The V call is TRBV5-1, the J call TRBJ1-2; 8 bases map to TRBD1. CDR3 sequence reads: CASSLDTGTGDF. The CDR3 DNA sequence: TGCGCCAGCAGCTTGGATACCGGGACAGGCGACTTC.